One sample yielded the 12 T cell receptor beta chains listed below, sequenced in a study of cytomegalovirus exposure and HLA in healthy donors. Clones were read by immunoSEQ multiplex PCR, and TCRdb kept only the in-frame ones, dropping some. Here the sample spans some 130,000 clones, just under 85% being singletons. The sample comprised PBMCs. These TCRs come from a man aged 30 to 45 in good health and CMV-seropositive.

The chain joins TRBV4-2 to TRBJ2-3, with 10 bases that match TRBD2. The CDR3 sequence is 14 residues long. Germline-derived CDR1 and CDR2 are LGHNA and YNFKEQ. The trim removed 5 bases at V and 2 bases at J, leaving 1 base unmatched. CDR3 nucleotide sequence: TGTGCCAGCAGCGGACTAGCGGACACAGATACGCAGTATTTT. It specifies CASSGLADTDTQYF.

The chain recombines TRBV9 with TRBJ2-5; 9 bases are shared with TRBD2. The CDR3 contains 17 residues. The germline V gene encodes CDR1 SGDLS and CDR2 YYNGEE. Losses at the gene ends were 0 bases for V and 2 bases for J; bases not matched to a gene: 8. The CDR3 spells CASSVGGLAGLQETQYF. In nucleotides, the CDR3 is TGTGCCAGCAGCGTAGGAGGGCTAGCGGGGCTTCAAGAGACCCAGTACTTC. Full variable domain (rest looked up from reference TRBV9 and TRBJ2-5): DSGVTQTPKHLITATGQRVTLRCSPRSGDLSVYWYQQSLDQGLQFLIQYYNGEERAKGNILERFSAQQFPDLHSELNLSSLELGDSALYFCASSVGGLAGLQETQYFGPGTRLLVL.

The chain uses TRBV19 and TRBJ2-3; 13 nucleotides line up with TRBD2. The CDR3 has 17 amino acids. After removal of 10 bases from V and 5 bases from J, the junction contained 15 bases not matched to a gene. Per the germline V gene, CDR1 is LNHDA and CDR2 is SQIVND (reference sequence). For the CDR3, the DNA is TGTGCCACCAGTAGTGTGGGACTAGCGGGGAATGGAGATACGCAGTATTTT. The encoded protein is CATSSVGLAGNGDTQYF.

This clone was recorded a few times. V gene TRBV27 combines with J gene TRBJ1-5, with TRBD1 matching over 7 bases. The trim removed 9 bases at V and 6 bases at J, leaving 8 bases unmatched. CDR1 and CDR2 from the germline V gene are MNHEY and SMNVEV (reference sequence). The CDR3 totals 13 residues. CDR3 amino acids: CASRSTGTQPQHF. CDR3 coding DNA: TGTGCCAGTCGGTCGACAGGGACTCAGCCCCAGCATTTT.

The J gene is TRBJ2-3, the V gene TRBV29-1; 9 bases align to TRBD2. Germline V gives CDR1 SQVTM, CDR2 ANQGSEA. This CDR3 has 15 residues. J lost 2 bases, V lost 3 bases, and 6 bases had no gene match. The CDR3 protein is CSVEGGGGATDTQYF. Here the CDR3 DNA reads TGCAGCGTTGAGGGTGGCGGGGGGGCCACAGATACGCAGTATTTT.

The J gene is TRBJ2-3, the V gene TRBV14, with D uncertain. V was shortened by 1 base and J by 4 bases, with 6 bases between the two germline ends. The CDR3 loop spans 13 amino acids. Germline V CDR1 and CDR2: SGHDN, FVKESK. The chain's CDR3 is CASSQVYPDTQYF. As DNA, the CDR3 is TGTGCCAGCAGCCAAGTCTACCCAGATACGCAGTATTTT. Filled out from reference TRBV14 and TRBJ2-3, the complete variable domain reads EAGVTQFPSHSVIEKGQTVTLRCDPISGHDNLYWYRRVMGKEIKFLLHFVKESKQDESGMPNNRFLAERTGGTYSTLKVQPAELEDSGVYFCASSQVYPDTQYFGPGTRLTVL.

In DNA, the CDR3 is TGCGCCAGCAGCTCACAGGGGTTTTCGGATTCACCCCTCCACTTT. It is translated as CASSSQGFSDSPLHF. The chain joins TRBV5-1 to TRBJ1-6; 7 bases align to TRBD1. Germline CDR1 is SGHRS and CDR2 is YFSETQ. This CDR3 comprises 15 residues. The junction had 8 bases not matched to a gene; V was cut back by 3 bases and J by 8 bases.

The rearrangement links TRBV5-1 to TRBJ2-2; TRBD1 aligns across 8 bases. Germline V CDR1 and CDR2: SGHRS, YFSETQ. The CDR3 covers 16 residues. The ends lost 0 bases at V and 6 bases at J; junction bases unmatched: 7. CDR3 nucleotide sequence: TGCGCCAGCAGCTTGGCCGGCAGGGGGCAGTCCGGGGAGCTGTTTTTT. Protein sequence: CASSLAGRGQSGELFF.

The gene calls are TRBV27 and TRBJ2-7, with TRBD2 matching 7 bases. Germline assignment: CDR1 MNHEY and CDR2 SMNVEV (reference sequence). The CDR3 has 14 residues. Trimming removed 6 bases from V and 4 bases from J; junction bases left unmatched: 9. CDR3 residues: CASRVAGEGYEQYF. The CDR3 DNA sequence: TGTGCCAGCAGGGTAGCGGGCGAGGGGTACGAGCAGTACTTC.

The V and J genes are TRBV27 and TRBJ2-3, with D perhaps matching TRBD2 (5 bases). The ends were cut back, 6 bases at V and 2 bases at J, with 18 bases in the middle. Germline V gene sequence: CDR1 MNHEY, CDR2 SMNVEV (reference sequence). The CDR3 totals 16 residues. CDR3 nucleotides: TGTGCCAGCAGACCTAGAGGAGGCGGCCCCACAGATACGCAGTATTTT. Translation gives CASRPRGGGPTDTQYF.

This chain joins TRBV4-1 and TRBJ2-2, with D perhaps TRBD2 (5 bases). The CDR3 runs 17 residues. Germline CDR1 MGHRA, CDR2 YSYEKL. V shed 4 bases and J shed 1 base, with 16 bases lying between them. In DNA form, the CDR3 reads TGCGCCAGCAGCCGGTTAGGGTACGGGGTGAACACCGGGGAGCTGTTTTTT. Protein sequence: CASSRLGYGVNTGELFF.

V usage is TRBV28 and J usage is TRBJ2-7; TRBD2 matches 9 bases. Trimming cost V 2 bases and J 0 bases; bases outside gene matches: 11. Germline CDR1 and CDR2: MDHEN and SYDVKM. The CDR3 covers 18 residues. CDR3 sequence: CASSLSQRPSGNSYEQYF. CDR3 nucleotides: TGTGCCAGCAGTTTAAGCCAACGGCCTAGCGGGAACTCCTACGAGCAGTACTTC.